This is a list of T cell receptor beta chains from one sample in a study of blood T cells in healthy people across ages. TCRdb reanalysed the 5' RACE reads using MiXCR and keeps one entry per CDR3 protein. The sample has 700,000 or so distinct CDR3 sequences; around 38% are singletons. What was sequenced was blood. The origin of the receptors is an elderly man in good health. Each CDR3 is given with its conserved first and last residue. The D gene is left open where the match is weak. Only some rows state a clone size, as once, few, many or a class for expanded clones.

d_gene	v_gene	abundance	j_gene	CDR3aa	CDR3nt
.	TRBV29-1	many	TRBJ2-7	CSVTGSYEQYF	TGCAGCGTTACGGGCAGCTACGAGCAGTACTTC
.	TRBV6-5	.	TRBJ2-5	CASSYYPETQETQYF	TGTGCCAGCAGTTATTATCCGGAGACTCAAGAGACCCAGTACTTC
TRBD2	TRBV29-1	few	TRBJ2-4	CSVARSGAGEQYF	TGCAGCGTTGCTCGGAGCGGGGCGGGGGAGCAGTACTTC
TRBD2	TRBV4-2	.	TRBJ2-1	CASSQGGSGGDNEQFF	TGTGCCAGCAGCCAAGGAGGAAGCGGGGGGGACAATGAGCAGTTCTTC
.	TRBV6-5	once	TRBJ2-4	CASRAGRRQNIQYF	TGTGCCAGCAGGGCAGGACGGCGCCAAAACATTCAGTACTTC
TRBD2	TRBV7-2	.	TRBJ2-2	CASSEGPGRTGELFF	TGTGCCAGCAGCGAAGGACCCGGGAGGACCGGGGAGCTGTTTTTT
.	TRBV5-1	few	TRBJ1-1	CASSLTEGLGAFF	TGCGCCAGCAGCTTGACTGAGGGTTTGGGAGCTTTCTTT
TRBD2	TRBV11-2	.	TRBJ2-5	CASSLTSGPPQETQYF	TGTGCCAGCAGCCTGACTAGCGGGCCCCCTCAAGAGACCCAGTACTTC
TRBD1	TRBV7-2	few	TRBJ1-2	CASSPRRQGSLYTF	TGTGCCAGCAGCCCCAGGCGACAGGGTAGCCTCTACACCTTC
.	TRBV28	.	TRBJ1-2	CAISGSRADGRGYTF	TGTGCCATCAGTGGGAGTCGGGCAGATGGTCGGGGCTACACCTTC
TRBD2	TRBV7-3	.	TRBJ2-7	CASSLIGTTSRSEQYF	TGTGCCAGCAGCTTAATCGGGACTACCTCGCGGAGCGAGCAGTACTTC
TRBD1	TRBV20-1	.	TRBJ1-1	CSATDRDGMNTEAFF	TGCAGTGCTACGGACAGGGATGGCATGAACACTGAAGCTTTCTTT
.	TRBV2	.	TRBJ1-3	CASSENRAGSGNTIYF	TGTGCCAGCAGTGAAAACAGAGCCGGATCTGGAAACACCATATATTTT
TRBD1	TRBV18	.	TRBJ1-2	CASSPGTGGANGYTF	TGTGCCAGCTCACCCGGGACAGGGGGCGCTAATGGCTACACCTTC
TRBD2	TRBV6-2/TRBV6-3	.	TRBJ2-7	CASSDLAGEPHSEQYF	TGTGCCAGCAGTGACCTGGCGGGGGAACCCCACAGCGAGCAGTACTTC
.	TRBV11-2	.	TRBJ2-3	CASSLNMDTQYF	TGTGCCAGCAGCTTAAACATGGATACGCAGTATTTT
.	TRBV5-1	.	TRBJ2-6	CASSSQGRAGANVLTF	TGCGCCAGCAGCTCTCAGGGCCGGGCTGGGGCCAACGTCCTGACTTTC
TRBD1	TRBV29-1	.	TRBJ1-5	CSVKSGGNHQPQHF	TGCAGCGTTAAATCAGGGGGCAACCATCAGCCCCAGCATTTT
.	TRBV18	few	TRBJ2-7	CASSPLATGYEQYF	TGTGCCAGCTCACCACTTGCGACGGGCTACGAGCAGTACTTC
.	TRBV6-2/TRBV6-3	.	TRBJ1-5	CASSYGPLNNQPQHF	TGTGCCAGCAGTTACGGCCCCCTCAATAATCAGCCCCAGCATTTT
.	TRBV20-1	.	TRBJ1-1	CSAGGNRGDTEAFF	TGCAGTGCTGGGGGGAACCGAGGGGACACTGAAGCTTTCTTT
TRBD2	TRBV6-2/TRBV6-3	many	TRBJ2-5	CASSYSGGIETQYF	TGTGCCAGCAGTTACTCGGGAGGGATTGAGACCCAGTACTTC